The 10 T cell receptor beta chains below come from one sample, sequenced in a study of blood T cell repertoires in COVID-19. Assay used: immunoSEQ multiplex PCR; TCRdb lists only in-frame clones, some missing. The sample gives about 230,000 clones, approximately 90% of which show up once; 11% is in the top ten. Sequenced material: peripheral blood. These receptors all stem from a man in his forties or fifties with COVID-19, enrolled during active disease.

In this sample, this clone turned up once. This chain links TRBV2 with TRBJ1-5; 11 bases map to TRBD1. The V gene end was trimmed by 7 bases and the J gene end by 4 bases; junction bases not matched to a gene: 3. Germline loops: CDR1 SNHLY, CDR2 FYNNEI. CDR3 length equals 14 residues. CDR3 sequence: CASTRDRGNQPQHF. CDR3 DNA sequence: TGTGCCAGCACCCGGGACAGGGGGAATCAGCCCCAGCATTTT.

V and J are TRBV10-3 and TRBJ2-7; 10 bases align to TRBD1. V gave up 6 bases and J gave up 3 bases; unmatched junction bases: 11. The CDR3 totals 16 residues. Germline CDR1 is ENHRY and CDR2 is SYGVKD. CDR3 coding DNA: TGTGCCATCAGCGTACTTAGACAGGGGGCGAGCTACGAGCAGTACTTC. Its protein is CAISVLRQGASYEQYF.

V and J are TRBV4-2 and TRBJ2-6; unclear D gene. The V and J ends lost 0 bases and 1 base respectively, with 4 bases between them. This CDR3 has 15 amino acids. The germline CDR1 and CDR2 sequences are LGHNA and YNFKEQ. CDR3 region: CASSQESSGANVLTF. Here the CDR3 DNA reads TGTGCCAGCAGCCAAGAGTCATCTGGGGCCAACGTCCTGACTTTC.

This clone appeared a few times. V usage is TRBV5-8 and J usage is TRBJ1-1; tentative D call: TRBD1 (6 bases). The CDR3 is made up of 14 amino acids. Looked up from germline, CDR1 is SGHTS and CDR2 is YDEGEE. V was trimmed by 4 bases and J by 1 base, leaving 11 bases between them. Written as DNA, the CDR3 is TGTGCCAGCAGCCCGGACAGCAGGAACACTGAAGCTTTCTTT. It codes for CASSPDSRNTEAFF.

The rearrangement joins TRBV2 to TRBJ2-5, with 8 bases fitting TRBD2. Trimming at V came to 4 bases and at J to 5 bases, leaving 6 bases not matched to a gene. The CDR3 spans 14 residues. Germline V gene data show CDR1 as SNHLY and CDR2 as FYNNEI. CDR3: CASSVATSVETQYF. CDR3 in DNA: TGTGCCAGCAGTGTAGCGACTAGCGTGGAGACCCAGTACTTC.

V and J are TRBV5-1 and TRBJ1-1; 9 nucleotides line up with TRBD1. The CDR3 contains 13 residues. CDR1 SGHRS and CDR2 YFSETQ come from the germline V gene. V was clipped by 7 bases and J by 7 bases; unmatched bases: 8. Here the CDR3 reads CASGTGYEIEAFF. The CDR3 coding sequence is TGCGCCAGCGGGACAGGGTACGAGATTGAAGCTTTCTTT.

This clone came up once. The V gene is TRBV7-8, the J gene TRBJ2-7; D might be TRBD2 (6 bases). This CDR3 is 15 amino acids long. The V end lost 5 bases, the J end lost 1 base, and 15 bases lay between the germline ends. Germline values: CDR1 SGHVS, CDR2 FQNEAQ. The CDR3 DNA reads as TGTGCCAGCAGCCCCCACTGGCGGGATTCCTACGAGCAGTACTTC. This encodes CASSPHWRDSYEQYF.

As concerns this clone: Other DNA sequences within the sample encode an identical CDR3. The rearrangement joins TRBV5-1 to TRBJ2-3; 11 bases map to TRBD1. The CDR3 covers 15 residues. With 4 bases clipped from V and 5 bases from J, the junction kept 6 bases outside the gene matches. The germline V gene has CDR1 SGHRS and CDR2 YFSETQ. CDR3 loop: CASSAGQGAGDTQYF. The CDR3 DNA is TGCGCCAGCAGCGCAGGACAGGGGGCAGGAGATACGCAGTATTTT.

The rearrangement joins TRBV13 to TRBJ2-7; a weak D match, TRBD1 (5 bases). Germline CDR1 is PRHDT and CDR2 is FYEKMQ (reference sequence). V lost 0 bases and J 2 bases, leaving 5 bases between the germline ends. The CDR3 is 13 residues long. CDR3 loop: CASSLGGPYEQYF. As DNA, the CDR3 is TGTGCCAGCAGCTTAGGGGGGCCCTACGAGCAGTACTTC.

The rearrangement links TRBV5-1 to TRBJ1-2; tentative D call: TRBD1 (6 bases). Trimming pared 4 bases from V and 4 bases from J, leaving 11 bases between. CDR3 length equals 13 residues. Germline CDR1 SGHRS, CDR2 YFSETQ. CDR3 amino acids: CASSPGTLYGYTF. CDR3 nucleotide sequence: TGCGCCAGCAGCCCCGGGACACTCTATGGCTACACCTTC.